This T cell receptor beta chain was sequenced in a study of shared clonotypes between healthy human individuals. Overall study results and limits: The sharing of 4.5% to 5% of naive CD4 clonotypes was seen across a handful of donors. Non-shared clonotypes showed lower generation probabilities than clonotypes common to all four donors.

CDR3 length: 15 amino acids. The V and J ends lost 4 bases and 6 bases, in that order; junction bases with no gene match: 4. Germline V gene sequence: CDR1 SGHKS, CDR2 YYEKEE (reference sequence). Deep-level settings were used for running the assay. The assay was immunoSEQ multiplex PCR, and TCRdb's table has in-frame clones only and misses some. The sample lists 550,000 to 850,000 clones; 72% were seen once. Details on this clone: What it recognizes is unknown.

This rearrangement joins TRBV5-5 to TRBJ2-1, with TRBD2 matching 13 bases. The specimen was memory CD4+ T cells sorted from blood. Described subset: CD45RA-negative fraction. The clonotype originates from a woman in her thirties in good health. Here the CDR3 DNA reads TGTGCCAGCAGCATAACTAGCGGGAGGGTCAATGAGCAGTTCTTC. Translated, it gives CASSITSGRVNEQFF.